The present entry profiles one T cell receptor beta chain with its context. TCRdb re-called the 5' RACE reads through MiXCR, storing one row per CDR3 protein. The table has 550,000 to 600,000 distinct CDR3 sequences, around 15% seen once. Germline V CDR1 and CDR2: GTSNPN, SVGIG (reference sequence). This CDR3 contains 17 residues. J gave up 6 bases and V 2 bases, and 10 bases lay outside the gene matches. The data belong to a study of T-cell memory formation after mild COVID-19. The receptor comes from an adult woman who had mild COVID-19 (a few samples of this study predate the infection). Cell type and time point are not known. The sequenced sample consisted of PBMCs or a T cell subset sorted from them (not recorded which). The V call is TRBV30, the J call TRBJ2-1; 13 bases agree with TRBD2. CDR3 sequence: CAWSLGLAGVWGNEQFF. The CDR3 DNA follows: TGTGCCTGGAGTTTAGGACTAGCGGGAGTTTGGGGCAATGAGCAGTTCTTC.